The entry that follows covers one T cell receptor beta chain sequence. Per the study methods: Amplification with reference gene primers provided the estimates of nucleated cell counts. Assay used: immunoSEQ multiplex PCR; TCRdb lists only in-frame clones, some missing. Clone size and V and J calls were adopted from that table, with D and trimming inferred from the DNA. Counted here are 65,000 to 75,000 clones, about 91% occurring once; the ten biggest clones make up almost 5%. V was pared by 3 bases and J by 7 bases, with 9 bases of the junction left unmatched. The CDR3 covers 15 residues. Germline CDR1 is SGHKS and CDR2 is YYEKEE (reference sequence). These data originate in a study of blood T cell repertoires in COVID-19. Study background: The United States, Italy and Spain were the sources of the acute and convalescent COVID-19 samples.

The sequenced material came from peripheral blood. The V call is TRBV5-5, the J call TRBJ1-4, with 7 nucleotides matching TRBD1. This clonotype was sampled from a woman between 50 and 59 years old with active COVID-19. The CDR3 protein is CASSYQDRVVEKLFF. CDR3 bases: TGTGCCAGCAGCTACCAAGACAGGGTGGTTGAAAAACTGTTTTTT.